The T cell receptor beta chain described here comes from a study of immune cell composition in non-small cell lung cancer. On the study more broadly: Lung adenocarcinoma or squamous carcinoma made up most tumours.

The normal lung sample lay at least 3 cm, and maximally far, from the tumour. The method was immunoSEQ multiplex PCR; TCRdb's version includes in-frame clones alone and lacks a portion of them. In the table there are more than 15,000 clones, 70% to 80% of which are singletons. Per germline, CDR1 SGHRS and CDR2 YFSETQ. The CDR3 is made up of 14 amino acids. Trimming took off 4 bases at V and 7 bases at J, with 18 bases between the two ends. This sample was shared with a second study, whose subject was CD4 T cells in lung cancer. Per that paper: Curative-intent resections for stage I-III non-small cell lung cancer supplied tumor and non-adjacent lung tissue.

This chain connects TRBV5-1 to TRBJ2-7; TRBD1 is a possible D gene (5 bases). Sequencing input: non-adjacent lung tissue. The sequence came from a human donor with non-small cell lung cancer. The chain's CDR3 is CASSGSFRGSEQYF. The CDR3 nucleotides read TGCGCCAGCAGCGGGTCCTTTAGGGGCTCTGAGCAGTACTTC.